This T cell receptor (beta chain) was sequenced during a study of blood T cell repertoires in COVID-19. At the level of the study: Sites across the United States, Italy and Spain contributed samples from acute and convalescent COVID-19. PBMCs, B-cell-depleted T cells, or T cells were the source of the cDNA or gDNA that made up the material.

Original data processing: Quantification of nucleated cells was approximated via reference gene primer amplification. Data came from immunoSEQ multiplex PCR; TCRdb stores just in-frame clones and leaves some out. Clonal size and the V and J genes are those of that table, whereas D and trimming came from the DNA. The sample lists some 270,000 clones, roughly 90% occurring once. CDR1 is LGHDT, CDR2 YNNKEL, per germline (reference sequence). V shed 4 bases and J shed 1 base, with 14 bases lying between them. The CDR3 contains 16 residues. The sequencing input was peripheral blood. The origin of this receptor is a man aged 50 to 59 with acute or convalescent COVID-19. The V call is TRBV3-1 (or the pseudogene TRBV3-2), the J call TRBJ2-4; weak D call: TRBD1 (5 bases). The CDR3 loop is CASSPSTRGAKNIQYF. The DNA for the CDR3 is TGTGCCAGCAGCCCTTCGACAAGGGGTGCCAAAAACATTCAGTACTTC.